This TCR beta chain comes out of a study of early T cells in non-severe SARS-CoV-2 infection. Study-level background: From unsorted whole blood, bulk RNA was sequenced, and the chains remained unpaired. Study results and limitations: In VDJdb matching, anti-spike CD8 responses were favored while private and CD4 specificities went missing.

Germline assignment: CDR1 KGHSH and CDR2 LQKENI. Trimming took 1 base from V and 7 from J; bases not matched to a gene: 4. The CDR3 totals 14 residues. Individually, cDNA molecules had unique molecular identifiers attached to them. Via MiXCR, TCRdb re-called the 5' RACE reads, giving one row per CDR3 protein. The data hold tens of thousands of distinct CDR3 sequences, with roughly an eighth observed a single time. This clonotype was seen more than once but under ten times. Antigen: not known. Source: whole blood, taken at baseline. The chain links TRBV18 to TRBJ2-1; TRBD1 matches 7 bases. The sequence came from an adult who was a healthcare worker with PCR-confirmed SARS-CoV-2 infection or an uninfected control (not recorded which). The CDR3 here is CASSPRSGGNEQFF. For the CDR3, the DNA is TGTGCCAGCTCACCACGTTCAGGGGGTAATGAGCAGTTCTTC.